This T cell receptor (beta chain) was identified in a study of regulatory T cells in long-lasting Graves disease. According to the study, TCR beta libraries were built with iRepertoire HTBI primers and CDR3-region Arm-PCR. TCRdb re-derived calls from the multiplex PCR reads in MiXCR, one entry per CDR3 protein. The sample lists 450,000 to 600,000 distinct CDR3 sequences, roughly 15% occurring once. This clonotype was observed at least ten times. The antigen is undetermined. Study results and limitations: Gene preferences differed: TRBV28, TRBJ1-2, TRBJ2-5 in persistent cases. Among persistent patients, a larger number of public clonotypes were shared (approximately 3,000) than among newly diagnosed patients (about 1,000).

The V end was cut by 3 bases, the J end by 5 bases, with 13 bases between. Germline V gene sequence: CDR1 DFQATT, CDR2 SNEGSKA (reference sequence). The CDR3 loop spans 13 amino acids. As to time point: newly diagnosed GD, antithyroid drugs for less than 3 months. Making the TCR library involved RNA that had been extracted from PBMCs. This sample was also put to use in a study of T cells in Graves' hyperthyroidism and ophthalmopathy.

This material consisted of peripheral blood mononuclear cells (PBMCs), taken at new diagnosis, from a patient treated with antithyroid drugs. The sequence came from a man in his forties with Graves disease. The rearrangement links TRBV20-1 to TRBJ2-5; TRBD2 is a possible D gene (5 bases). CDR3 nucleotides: TGCAGTGCTAGCCCACTAGGGCCTGAGACCCAGTACTTC. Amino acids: CSASPLGPETQYF.